The T cell receptor beta chain described here comes from a study of blood T cell repertoires in COVID-19. Overall study context: Sample material is recorded as cDNA or gDNA derived from T cells, B-cell-depleted T cells, or PBMCs.

The CDR3 runs 15 residues. With 3 bases clipped from V and 4 bases from J, the junction kept 6 bases outside the gene matches. Germline loops: CDR1 KGHSH, CDR2 LQKENI. This clone was counted once. TCRdb's table, derived via immunoSEQ multiplex PCR, lists solely in-frame clones and lacks some. Seen here are roughly 66,000 clones, about 90% observed once, and the top ten hold 5.5% to 8%. Sequences were obtained from peripheral blood. This receptor was obtained from a human donor in a cohort sampled during active COVID-19. The rearrangement links TRBV18 to TRBJ1-2, with 9 bases matching TRBD1. This chain's CDR3 is CASSPGTGSRYGYTF. As DNA, the CDR3 is TGTGCCAGCTCACCCGGGACAGGGTCCCGCTATGGCTACACCTTC.